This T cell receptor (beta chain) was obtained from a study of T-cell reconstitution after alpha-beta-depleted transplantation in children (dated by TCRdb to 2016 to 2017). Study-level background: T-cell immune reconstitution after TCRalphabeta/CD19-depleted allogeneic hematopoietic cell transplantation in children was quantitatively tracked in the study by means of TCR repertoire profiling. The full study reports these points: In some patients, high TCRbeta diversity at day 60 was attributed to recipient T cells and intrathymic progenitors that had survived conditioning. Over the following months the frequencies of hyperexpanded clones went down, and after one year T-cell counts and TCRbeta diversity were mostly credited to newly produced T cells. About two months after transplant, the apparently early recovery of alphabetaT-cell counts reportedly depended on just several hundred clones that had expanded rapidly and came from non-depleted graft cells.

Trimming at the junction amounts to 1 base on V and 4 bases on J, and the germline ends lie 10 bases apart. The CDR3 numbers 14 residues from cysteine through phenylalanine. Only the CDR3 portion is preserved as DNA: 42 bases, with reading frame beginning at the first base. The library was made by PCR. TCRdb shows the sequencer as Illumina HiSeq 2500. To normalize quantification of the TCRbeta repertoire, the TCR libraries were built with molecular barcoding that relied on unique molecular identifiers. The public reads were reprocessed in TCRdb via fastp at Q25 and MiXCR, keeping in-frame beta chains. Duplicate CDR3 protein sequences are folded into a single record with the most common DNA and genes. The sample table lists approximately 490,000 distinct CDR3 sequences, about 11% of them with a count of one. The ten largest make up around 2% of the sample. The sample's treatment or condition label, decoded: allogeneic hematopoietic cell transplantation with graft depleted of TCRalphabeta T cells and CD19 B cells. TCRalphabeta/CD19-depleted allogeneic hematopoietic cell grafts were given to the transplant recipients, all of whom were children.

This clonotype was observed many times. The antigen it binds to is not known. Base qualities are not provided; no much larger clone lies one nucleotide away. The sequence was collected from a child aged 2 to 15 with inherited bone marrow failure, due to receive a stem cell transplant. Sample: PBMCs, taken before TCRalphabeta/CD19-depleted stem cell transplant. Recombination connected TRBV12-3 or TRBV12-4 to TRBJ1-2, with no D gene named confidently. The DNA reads TGTGCCAGCAGTTTAGTTTTCGGGTCCTATGGCTACACCTTC. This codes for CASSLVFGSYGYTF.